Listed below are T cell receptor beta chains from one sample, sequenced in a study of cytomegalovirus exposure and HLA in healthy donors. Measured with immunoSEQ multiplex PCR; TCRdb has only the in-frame clones, and not every one. The data show about 120,000 clones, roughly 79% seen once. Specimen: PBMCs. These TCRs come from a woman aged 25 to 45 in good health and CMV-seronegative. Both conserved end residues are part of each CDR3. The order of the fields is D gene, V gene, J gene, CDR3 length, clone size, CDR3 protein, CDR3 DNA. D genes are given only for firm matches. Clone size is given for some rows only: seen once, a few or many times, or a class if the clone is expanded.

D: NA
V: TRBV28
J: TRBJ1-1
length: 12
size: NA
CDR3: CASGRTAPEAFF
DNA: TGTGCCAGCGGGAGGACTGCCCCTGAAGCTTTCTTT

D: TRBD1
V: TRBV4-1
J: TRBJ1-2
length: 15
size: NA
CDR3: CASSQDPTGRGGYTF
DNA: TGCGCCAGCAGCCAAGATCCGACAGGGAGAGGTGGCTACACCTTC

D: TRBD1
V: TRBV4-3
J: TRBJ2-1
length: 14
size: NA
CDR3: CASSQVPGGYEQFF
DNA: TGCGCCAGCAGCCAAGTTCCAGGGGGCTATGAGCAGTTCTTC

D: TRBD2
V: TRBV2
J: TRBJ2-7
length: 17
size: NA
CDR3: CASRGLAGLSRSYEQYF
DNA: TGTGCCAGCAGGGGACTAGCGGGCCTCTCGAGGTCCTACGAGCAGTACTTC

D: TRBD1
V: TRBV7-6
J: TRBJ2-7
length: 17
size: NA
CDR3: CASTPGGGQGNPYEQYF
DNA: TGTGCCAGCACCCCTGGAGGGGGACAGGGGAACCCCTACGAGCAGTACTTC

D: TRBD1
V: TRBV18
J: TRBJ1-1
length: 15
size: few
CDR3: CASSRDSYSNTEAFF
DNA: TGTGCCAGCTCACGGGACAGCTACTCGAACACTGAAGCTTTCTTT

D: TRBD1
V: TRBV13
J: TRBJ2-7
length: 14
size: NA
CDR3: CASSPRTGAYEQYF
DNA: TGTGCCAGCAGCCCAAGGACAGGGGCGTACGAGCAGTACTTC

D: TRBD2
V: TRBV10-2
J: TRBJ2-7
length: 13
size: NA
CDR3: CASQLAGAYEQYF
DNA: TGCGCCAGTCAACTAGCGGGAGCTTACGAGCAGTACTTC

D: TRBD2
V: TRBV27
J: TRBJ2-3
length: 15
size: once
CDR3: CASSSVSGRSDTQYF
DNA: TGTGCCAGCAGTTCCGTAAGCGGGAGGTCAGATACGCAGTATTTT

D: TRBD2
V: TRBV18
J: TRBJ2-7
length: 14
size: NA
CDR3: CASSPPGLTYEQYF
DNA: TGTGCCAGCTCACCACCGGGACTAACCTACGAGCAGTACTTC

D: NA
V: TRBV6-1
J: TRBJ2-5
length: 13
size: few
CDR3: CASSEIYQETQYF
DNA: TGTGCCAGCAGTGAAATCTACCAAGAGACCCAGTACTTC

D: NA
V: TRBV6-1
J: TRBJ1-5
length: 17
size: once
CDR3: CASSEGRAGFWNQPQHF
DNA: TGTGCCAGCAGTGAGGGCAGGGCCGGTTTCTGGAATCAGCCCCAGCATTTT

D: NA
V: TRBV28
J: TRBJ1-6
length: 11
size: NA
CDR3: CASAINSPLHF
DNA: TGTGCCAGCGCTATTAATTCACCCCTCCACTTT

D: NA
V: TRBV13
J: TRBJ2-1
length: 14
size: few
CDR3: CASSTPSTDDEQFF
DNA: TGTGCCAGCAGCACCCCCTCGACAGATGATGAGCAGTTCTTC

D: TRBD1
V: TRBV19
J: TRBJ1-6
length: 14
size: once
CDR3: CASSIKGAASPLHF
DNA: TGTGCCAGTAGTATAAAGGGGGCCGCTTCACCCCTCCACTTT

D: NA
V: TRBV28
J: TRBJ1-2
length: 14
size: NA
CDR3: CASSSLGPGYGYTF
DNA: TGTGCCAGCAGTTCCCTTGGCCCGGGCTATGGCTACACCTTC

D: NA
V: TRBV29-1
J: TRBJ1-4
length: 13
size: once
CDR3: CSVGVGTSGKLFF
DNA: TGCAGCGTCGGGGTTGGGACATCGGGAAAACTGTTTTTT

D: NA
V: TRBV18
J: TRBJ2-7
length: 15
size: NA
CDR3: CASSPSAGVTYEQYF
DNA: TGTGCCAGCTCACCATCTGCAGGGGTGACATACGAGCAGTACTTC

D: NA
V: TRBV5-1
J: TRBJ1-2
length: 14
size: NA
CDR3: CASSLGGQNYGYTF
DNA: TGCGCCAGCAGCTTGGGGGGACAAAACTATGGCTACACCTTC

D: TRBD2
V: TRBV27
J: TRBJ2-1
length: 16
size: once
CDR3: CASSPRTSGTNNEQFF
DNA: TGTGCCAGCAGTCCGAGGACTAGCGGGACCAACAATGAGCAGTTCTTC

D: NA
V: TRBV5-1
J: TRBJ2-1
length: 15
size: few
CDR3: CASSFSADSYNEQFF
DNA: TGCGCCAGCAGCTTTAGCGCCGACTCCTACAATGAGCAGTTCTTC

D: TRBD2
V: TRBV11-3
J: TRBJ2-2
length: 19
size: NA
CDR3: CASSSIIPGLARDTGELFF
DNA: TGTGCCAGCAGCTCGATAATCCCGGGACTAGCACGAGACACCGGGGAGCTGTTTTTT

D: NA
V: TRBV6-5
J: TRBJ2-3
length: 15
size: NA
CDR3: CASSYTRGSTDTQYF
DNA: TGTGCCAGCAGTTACACACGGGGGAGCACAGATACGCAGTATTTT

D: TRBD2
V: TRBV7-7
J: TRBJ2-1
length: 18
size: NA
CDR3: CASSLGGGTSGNYNEQFF
DNA: TGTGCCAGCAGCTTAGGGGGGGGGACTAGCGGAAACTACAATGAGCAGTTCTTC

D: TRBD1
V: TRBV6-4
J: TRBJ2-3
length: 19
size: NA
CDR3: CASSDPPGQGDLRTDTQYF
DNA: TGTGCCAGCAGTGACCCTCCAGGACAGGGGGATCTACGGACAGATACGCAGTATTTT

D: TRBD1
V: TRBV29-1
J: TRBJ2-3
length: 14
size: few
CDR3: CSVGGTGVSDTQYF
DNA: TGCAGCGTTGGAGGGACAGGGGTTTCGGATACGCAGTATTTT

D: NA
V: TRBV5-1
J: TRBJ1-5
length: 16
size: NA
CDR3: CASSLSGGISNQPQHF
DNA: TGCGCCAGCAGCTTAAGCGGGGGTATTAGCAATCAGCCCCAGCATTTT

D: NA
V: TRBV6-6
J: TRBJ1-6
length: 12
size: NA
CDR3: CASRTTNSPLHF
DNA: TGTGCCAGCAGGACGACAAACTCACCCCTCCACTTT

D: NA
V: TRBV27
J: TRBJ2-3
length: 16
size: NA
CDR3: CASSLELRSSTDTQYF
DNA: TGTGCCAGCAGTTTAGAATTGCGGTCTAGCACAGATACGCAGTATTTT

D: TRBD1
V: TRBV5-1
J: TRBJ2-3
length: 15
size: NA
CDR3: CASSTEGANADTQYF
DNA: TGCGCCAGCAGTACCGAGGGGGCGAATGCAGATACGCAGTATTTT

D: NA
V: TRBV29-1
J: TRBJ2-7
length: 12
size: NA
CDR3: CSVRRGSYEQYF
DNA: TGCAGCGTTAGGCGGGGTTCCTACGAGCAGTACTTC

D: NA
V: TRBV5-6
J: TRBJ1-1
length: 15
size: few
CDR3: CASSPFSGSRAEAFF
DNA: TGTGCCAGCAGCCCTTTCAGCGGGTCTAGGGCTGAAGCTTTCTTT

D: TRBD1
V: TRBV28
J: TRBJ2-5
length: 15
size: NA
CDR3: CASSHGTGEWETQYF
DNA: TGTGCCAGCAGCCATGGGACAGGTGAATGGGAGACCCAGTACTTC

D: TRBD2
V: TRBV4-2
J: TRBJ2-7
length: 15
size: NA
CDR3: CASSQWRENSYEQYF
DNA: TGTGCCAGCAGCCAGTGGCGGGAGAACTCCTACGAGCAGTACTTC

D: NA
V: TRBV27
J: TRBJ2-6
length: 17
size: NA
CDR3: CASSFAGLEIGANVLTF
DNA: TGTGCCAGCAGTTTTGCGGGGTTGGAGATTGGGGCCAACGTCCTGACTTTC

D: TRBD1
V: TRBV19
J: TRBJ1-4
length: 15
size: NA
CDR3: CASSAHRGQDEKLFF
DNA: TGTGCCAGTAGTGCTCACAGGGGGCAGGATGAAAAACTGTTTTTT

D: NA
V: TRBV19
J: TRBJ1-5
length: 17
size: once
CDR3: CASTNPLGGSVDQPQHF
DNA: TGTGCCAGTACCAACCCCTTGGGGGGATCCGTCGATCAGCCCCAGCATTTT

D: NA
V: TRBV28
J: TRBJ1-5
length: 18
size: NA
CDR3: CASSRSLGKLYSNQPQHF
DNA: TGTGCCAGCAGCCGATCGCTCGGGAAATTATATAGCAATCAGCCCCAGCATTTT

D: NA
V: TRBV5-5
J: TRBJ1-1
length: 12
size: NA
CDR3: CASSGGYTEAFF
DNA: TGTGCCAGCAGCGGGGGGTACACTGAAGCTTTCTTT

D: NA
V: TRBV14
J: TRBJ2-2
length: 14
size: NA
CDR3: CASRSRQNTGELFF
DNA: TGTGCCAGCAGAAGTAGACAGAACACCGGGGAGCTGTTTTTT

D: TRBD2
V: TRBV6-1
J: TRBJ2-7
length: 12
size: NA
CDR3: CASSEKGTSGAF
DNA: TGTGCCAGCAGTGAAAAAGGAACTAGCGGGGCCTTC

D: TRBD2
V: TRBV9
J: TRBJ2-7
length: 17
size: few
CDR3: CASSPGLAGGRAYEQYF
DNA: TGTGCCAGCAGCCCGGGACTAGCGGGAGGGAGGGCCTACGAGCAGTACTTC

D: NA
V: TRBV7-3
J: TRBJ2-3
length: 13
size: NA
CDR3: CASSQTGPDTQYF
DNA: TGTGCCAGCAGCCAAACAGGGCCTGATACGCAGTATTTT

D: NA
V: TRBV5-4
J: TRBJ2-1
length: 15
size: NA
CDR3: CASTPGGDLYNEQFF
DNA: TGTGCCAGCACCCCGGGCGGGGACCTCTACAATGAGCAGTTCTTC

D: NA
V: TRBV27
J: TRBJ2-6
length: 16
size: NA
CDR3: CASSLRSGTGANVLTF
DNA: TGTGCCAGCAGCCTCCGTAGCGGTACGGGGGCCAACGTCCTGACTTTC

D: NA
V: TRBV5-1
J: TRBJ2-5
length: 15
size: NA
CDR3: CASSSSGSLQETQYF
DNA: TGCGCCAGCAGCTCCTCCGGGTCCCTCCAAGAGACCCAGTACTTC

D: TRBD1
V: TRBV7-9
J: TRBJ2-5
length: 17
size: NA
CDR3: CSSRGSSSGQGPETQYF
DNA: TGTTCCAGCAGAGGGTCTTCGAGCGGACAGGGTCCAGAGACCCAGTACTTC

D: TRBD1
V: TRBV11-1
J: TRBJ1-2
length: 13
size: NA
CDR3: CASTSDRGYGYTF
DNA: TGTGCCAGCACTTCGGACAGGGGCTATGGCTACACCTTC

D: TRBD1
V: TRBV7-3
J: TRBJ2-3
length: 15
size: few
CDR3: CASSRWTGSLDTQYF
DNA: TGTGCCAGCAGTCGATGGACAGGGTCGTTAGATACGCAGTATTTT

D: TRBD1
V: TRBV19
J: TRBJ2-7
length: 15
size: NA
CDR3: CASSIAGTDSYEQYF
DNA: TGTGCCAGTAGTATAGCCGGGACAGACTCCTACGAGCAGTACTTC